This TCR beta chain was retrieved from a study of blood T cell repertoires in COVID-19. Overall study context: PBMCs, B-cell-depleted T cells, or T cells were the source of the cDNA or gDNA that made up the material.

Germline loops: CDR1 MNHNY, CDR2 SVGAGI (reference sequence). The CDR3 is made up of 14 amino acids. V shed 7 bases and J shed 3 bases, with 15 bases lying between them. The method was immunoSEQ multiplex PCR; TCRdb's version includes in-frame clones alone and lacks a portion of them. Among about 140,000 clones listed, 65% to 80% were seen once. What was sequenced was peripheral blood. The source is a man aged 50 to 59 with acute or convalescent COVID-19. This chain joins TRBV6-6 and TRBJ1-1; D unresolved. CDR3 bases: TGTGCCAGCAAGTCGTCAGGCGTAGACACTGAAGCTTTCTTT. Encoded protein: CASKSSGVDTEAFF.